These T cell receptor beta chains were read from a single sample in a study of blood T cell repertoires in COVID-19. TCRdb keeps only in-frame clones here, not all; method: immunoSEQ multiplex PCR. Among about 160,000 clones listed, more than 65% were seen once. The specimen sequenced was peripheral blood. Receptors were obtained from a woman aged 80 or over with active or convalescent COVID-19. Each CDR3 is given with its conserved first and last residue. The D gene is left open where the match is weak. Some rows have no size entry. The others give once, few or many, or a class for an expanded clone.

size | J | V | D | DNA | CDR3
NA | TRBJ2-4 | TRBV7-8 | NA | TGTGCCAGCAGGCCGAACGGCGGGACGAACACCCTAGCCAAAAACATTCAGTACTTC | CASRPNGGTNTLAKNIQYF
NA | TRBJ1-2 | TRBV6-5 | TRBD1 | TGTGCCAGCAGTTACAGGGGGCTAAGTGGCTACACCTTC | CASSYRGLSGYTF
NA | TRBJ1-2 | TRBV6-5 | TRBD1 | TGTGCCAGCAACGAATTACAGGGGAAACGCTATGGCTACACCTTC | CASNELQGKRYGYTF
NA | TRBJ2-1 | TRBV18 | TRBD2 | TGTGCCAGCAGTGGGACTAGCGGGACGGTTAATGAGCAGTTCTTC | CASSGTSGTVNEQFF
NA | TRBJ2-3 | TRBV10-3 | NA | TGTGCCATCGCCTCTGGTATTAAGGGGTTCACAGATACGCAGTATTTT | CAIASGIKGFTDTQYF
NA | TRBJ2-1 | TRBV20-1 | TRBD2 | TGCAGTGCTAGTCTAGCGGGAGGGCGTATAGGTGAGCAGTTCTTC | CSASLAGGRIGEQFF
once | TRBJ1-2 | TRBV4-1 | NA | TGCGCCAGCAGCCAAGGGACTTTCAACTATGGCTACACCTTC | CASSQGTFNYGYTF
NA | TRBJ2-1 | TRBV11-3 | NA | TGTGCCAGCAGCTTAGGAACTAGAGAGCAGTTCTTC | CASSLGTREQFF
NA | TRBJ2-7 | TRBV7-6 | TRBD2 | TGTGCCAGCAGCTTGGCGGGGGACTCTTCCTACGAGCAGTACTTC | CASSLAGDSSYEQYF
NA | TRBJ1-4 | TRBV5-1 | TRBD1 | TGCGCCAGCAGCTCCGCGGGACAGGTCTACGAAAAACTGTTTTTT | CASSSAGQVYEKLFF
NA | TRBJ1-4 | TRBV18 | TRBD1 | TGTGCCAGCTCCCGTTGGACAGGGTATGAAAAACTGTTTTTT | CASSRWTGYEKLFF
NA | TRBJ2-5 | TRBV4-1 | NA | TGCGCCAGCAGCCAAGTCGGCGGGATTGAGACCCAGTACTTC | CASSQVGGIETQYF
NA | TRBJ2-5 | TRBV5-4 | NA | TGTGCCAGCAGCTTTGGGGGGAGGGGGGGGGAGACCCAGTACTTC | CASSFGGRGGETQYF
NA | TRBJ1-1 | TRBV27 | NA | TGTGCCAGCAGTTATCGGGGGGATGTGAACACTGAAGCTTTCTTT | CASSYRGDVNTEAFF
NA | TRBJ1-6 | TRBV5-4 | TRBD1 | TGTGCCAGCAGCTTGACAGGGGTGGATAATTCACCCCTCCACTTT | CASSLTGVDNSPLHF
NA | TRBJ1-2 | TRBV30 | NA | TGTGCCTGGAGTGGGGCCCCAGCTGGGGGCTACACCTTC | CAWSGAPAGGYTF
NA | TRBJ2-2 | TRBV9 | NA | TGTGAATCCCCCGCGCGGACACCGAACACCGGGGAGCTGTTTTTT | CESPARTPNTGELFF
NA | TRBJ1-2 | TRBV2 | NA | TGTGCCAGCAGTGGGACAGTACCCTCAGGTGGCTACACCTTC | CASSGTVPSGGYTF
NA | TRBJ2-7 | TRBV6-1 | TRBD2 | TGTGCCAGCAGCGGACTAGCGGGGTCCTACGAGCAGTACTTC | CASSGLAGSYEQYF
NA | TRBJ2-6 | TRBV10-1 | NA | TGCGCCAGCAGTCAGACTGGGGCCAACGTCCTGACTTTC | CASSQTGANVLTF
NA | TRBJ2-7 | TRBV6-1 | NA | TGTGCCAGCAGTTCCGTCTACGAGCAGTACTTC | CASSSVYEQYF
NA | TRBJ2-5 | TRBV2 | TRBD2 | TGTGCCAGCGGGCTAGCGGGCAACCAAGAGACCCAGTACTTC | CASGLAGNQETQYF
NA | TRBJ1-1 | TRBV10-3 | NA | TGTGCCATCAGTGTTCGAGTGGACAATGAAGCTTTCTTT | CAISVRVDNEAFF
NA | TRBJ2-2 | TRBV6-4 | TRBD2 | TGTGCCAGCAGTGCCCTAGCGGGATCCGGGGAGCTGTTTTTT | CASSALAGSGELFF
NA | TRBJ2-3 | TRBV5-5 | NA | TGTGCCAGCAGCTTGTGGGCCCGCCACACAGATACGCAGTATTTT | CASSLWARHTDTQYF
NA | TRBJ2-2 | TRBV3-1/TRBV3-2 | NA | TGTGCCAGCAGCCAAGGCGGGCGCACCGGGGAGCTGTTTTTT | CASSQGGRTGELFF
NA | TRBJ2-5 | TRBV7-9 | TRBD1 | TGTGCCAGCAGAAAGGGACAGACCCAAGAGACCCAGTACTTC | CASRKGQTQETQYF
NA | TRBJ1-1 | TRBV25-1 | NA | TGTGCCAGCAGCGAAGGGGCGGCCGAAGCTTTCTTT | CASSEGAAEAFF
NA | TRBJ1-5 | TRBV28 | TRBD1 | TGTGCCAGCAAGATGGGACAGAATCAGCCCCAGCATTTT | CASKMGQNQPQHF
NA | TRBJ2-7 | TRBV23-1 | NA | TGCGCCAGCACCACAGTCTCCGAGCAGTACTTC | CASTTVSEQYF
once | TRBJ2-1 | TRBV5-4 | TRBD1 | TGTGCCAGCAGCCCGGACAGGGGGTTAAATGAGCAGTTCTTC | CASSPDRGLNEQFF
NA | TRBJ2-3 | TRBV19 | NA | TGTGCCAGTAGTATTTTGTCTCGGGGGGCGTCGGGCACAGATACGCAGTATTTT | CASSILSRGASGTDTQYF
NA | TRBJ1-2 | TRBV18 | NA | TGTGCCAGCTCACCGATACAGGGCCAGGACTATGGCTACACCTTC | CASSPIQGQDYGYTF
NA | TRBJ2-3 | TRBV15 | NA | TGTGCCACCAGCAGATCGACGGTGGTTCCTAGTACGCAGTATTTT | CATSRSTVVPSTQYF
NA | TRBJ2-2 | TRBV19 | TRBD1 | TGTGCCAGTAGTGGGACAGCGAACACCGGGGAGCTGTTTTTT | CASSGTANTGELFF
once | TRBJ2-7 | TRBV6-5 | TRBD2 | TGTGCCAGCAGAAGTAGCGGGCTAGAGCAGTACTTC | CASRSSGLEQYF
few | TRBJ1-1 | TRBV10-3 | NA | TGTGCCATCAGTGATTCGGGTTTTATGAACACTGAAGCTTTCTTT | CAISDSGFMNTEAFF
NA | TRBJ2-1 | TRBV5-4 | NA | TGTGCCAGCACCCTAGGGTCCAGGGCCTACAATGAGCAGTTCTTC | CASTLGSRAYNEQFF
NA | TRBJ1-6 | TRBV5-8 | NA | TGTGCCAGCAGCTTGGCCATAGGGGCAGGGAATTCACCCCTCCACTTT | CASSLAIGAGNSPLHF
NA | TRBJ1-2 | TRBV5-1 | NA | TGCGCCAGCAGCTTGGGTTCAGGGGAAGGCTACACCTTC | CASSLGSGEGYTF
NA | TRBJ2-1 | TRBV5-1 | TRBD1 | TGCGCCAGCAGTTCTATTCCGGGACAGACCCTTAGTGAGCAGTTCTTC | CASSSIPGQTLSEQFF
NA | TRBJ1-2 | TRBV28 | NA | TGTGCCAGCAGTTTAGGCAGCTATGGCTACACCTTC | CASSLGSYGYTF
NA | TRBJ2-2 | TRBV3-1/TRBV3-2 | NA | TGTGCCAGCAGCTCCGGCAGGCCCGCCGGGGAGCTGTTTTTT | CASSSGRPAGELFF
NA | TRBJ1-6 | TRBV5-1 | NA | TGCGCCAGCAGCACCGACGGGTCCTATAATTCACCCCTCCACTTT | CASSTDGSYNSPLHF
NA | TRBJ2-2 | TRBV9 | NA | TGTGCCAGCAGCCTTAACACCGGGGAGCTGTTTTTT | CASSLNTGELFF
NA | TRBJ2-7 | TRBV10-1 | NA | TGCGCCACGCAAAACGGCTACGAGCAGTACTTC | CATQNGYEQYF